Listed below are T cell receptor beta chains from one sample, sequenced in a study of tumor-infiltrating lymphocytes in primary liver carcinoma. TCRdb reprocessed the multiplex PCR reads via MiXCR and lists one record per CDR3 protein. The sample has tens of thousands of distinct CDR3 sequences; about three quarters are singletons. The sample comprised liver tumor tissue from sampling region 4. Receptors were obtained from a man aged 40-49 years with primary liver carcinoma and hepatitis B virus infection. The CDR3 runs from the conserved cysteine through the conserved F or W. Each record gives: CDR3 DNA, CDR3 protein, clone size, V gene, D gene, J gene. D genes are given only for firm matches. Expanded clones get a size class; other rows say once, few or many, or leave the size out.

cdr3_nt: TGCGCCAGCAGCCCCGGGACCGAGGGCAGCGATGAGCAGTTCTTT
cdr3_aa: CASSPGTEGSDEQFF
clone_size: -
v_call: TRBV11-3
d_call: -
j_call: TRBJ2-1

cdr3_nt: TGTGCCAGCAGCTTTGACTATAACTATGAGCAGTTCTTC
cdr3_aa: CASSFDYNYEQFF
clone_size: -
v_call: TRBV11-2
d_call: -
j_call: TRBJ2-1

cdr3_nt: TGCGCCAGCAGTGAAGGCCTGACCTATGAGCAGTACTTC
cdr3_aa: CASSEGLTYEQYF
clone_size: once
v_call: TRBV10-2
d_call: -
j_call: TRBJ2-7

cdr3_nt: TGTATCGTTCGGGATAGTCCTCGGGAGACCCAGTACTTC
cdr3_aa: CIVRDSPRETQYF
clone_size: once
v_call: TRBV29-1
d_call: -
j_call: TRBJ2-5

cdr3_nt: TGTGCCAGCAGTTACCCCCTCGAAGGGGGCAGCGGGAGTAGAACTAGCACAGATACGCAGTATTTT
cdr3_aa: CASSYPLEGGSGSRTSTDTQYF
clone_size: -
v_call: TRBV6-6
d_call: -
j_call: TRBJ2-3

cdr3_nt: TGTGCTAGCAGGAGACTGGTACTGGGGTTTGGCTGCACCTTC
cdr3_aa: CASRRLVLGFGCTF
clone_size: -
v_call: TRBV2
d_call: -
j_call: TRBJ1-2

cdr3_nt: TGTGTCAGCAGGTTGACGGGGAGGGTCACTGAAGCCTTCTTT
cdr3_aa: CVSRLTGRVTEAFF
clone_size: -
v_call: TRBV12-3/TRBV12-4
d_call: -
j_call: TRBJ1-1

cdr3_nt: TGTGTCAGTAGCTTGGCCGGTTTCTCCTACGAGCAGTACTTC
cdr3_aa: CVSSLAGFSYEQYF
clone_size: few
v_call: TRBV5-4
d_call: -
j_call: TRBJ2-7

cdr3_nt: TGTGCTGGCAGCTTAGGTCGGCTAGCGATGGGGTTCTTC
cdr3_aa: CAGSLGRLAMGFF
clone_size: -
v_call: TRBV11-2
d_call: -
j_call: TRBJ2-1

cdr3_nt: TGTGCCAGCCCTACTAGCACGGCCTACGAGCAGTACTTC
cdr3_aa: CASPTSTAYEQYF
clone_size: -
v_call: TRBV6-5
d_call: -
j_call: TRBJ2-7

cdr3_nt: TGCAGCGTTCCACGTAGTGGAGGGACCGGGGAGCTGTTATTT
cdr3_aa: CSVPRSGGTGELLF
clone_size: -
v_call: TRBV29-1
d_call: -
j_call: TRBJ2-2

cdr3_nt: TGCACCAGCGGCTTGATGGGACTAGCGGGACGTGATACGCAGTATTTT
cdr3_aa: CTSGLMGLAGRDTQYF
clone_size: -
v_call: TRBV5-1
d_call: TRBD2
j_call: TRBJ2-3

cdr3_nt: TGCGCCAGCAGTGAGTTCGGACTTAGAAGGAATGAGCAGCACTTC
cdr3_aa: CASSEFGLRRNEQHF
clone_size: -
v_call: TRBV10-1
d_call: -
j_call: TRBJ2-7

cdr3_nt: TGTGCCATCAGCAGGACTCCAGGAGGAACAAATGAAAAAGTGCTTTTT
cdr3_aa: CAISRTPGGTNEKVLF
clone_size: -
v_call: TRBV11-2
d_call: -
j_call: TRBJ1-4

cdr3_nt: TGTGCCAGCAGCGAGACCCGGGACAGGGTTGACTGTGGCTACACCTTC
cdr3_aa: CASSETRDRVDCGYTF
clone_size: -
v_call: TRBV7-9
d_call: TRBD1
j_call: TRBJ1-2

cdr3_nt: TGTGCCAGCGGCCCATCCAGGGGGTTAGTGAACACTGAAGTTTTCTTT
cdr3_aa: CASGPSRGLVNTEVFF
clone_size: -
v_call: TRBV11-2
d_call: TRBD1
j_call: TRBJ1-1

cdr3_nt: TGTGCCTCGATAGCCCCGACCGAAACCTTAGGGCTATTGGAGACCCAGTACTTC
cdr3_aa: CASIAPTETLGLLETQYF
clone_size: many
v_call: TRBV30
d_call: -
j_call: TRBJ2-5

cdr3_nt: TGTGCCAGCAGCCCCGACATAGTACCTACTAATGAAAAACTGTTTTTT
cdr3_aa: CASSPDIVPTNEKLFF
clone_size: -
v_call: TRBV11-2
d_call: -
j_call: TRBJ1-4

cdr3_nt: TGTGCCAACAGAATTAGCGGCTCTTACAATGAGCAGTTCTTC
cdr3_aa: CANRISGSYNEQFF
clone_size: many
v_call: TRBV11-3
d_call: -
j_call: TRBJ2-1

cdr3_nt: TGTGCCTGCAGCTCCGGGACAGGGGCTAAAGATGGGCAGCTCTTC
cdr3_aa: CACSSGTGAKDGQLF
clone_size: -
v_call: TRBV11-2
d_call: TRBD1
j_call: TRBJ2-1

cdr3_nt: TGCGCCAGCAGTGTGGGGGGCTGCAAGCAGTACTTC
cdr3_aa: CASSVGGCKQYF
clone_size: -
v_call: TRBV10-2
d_call: -
j_call: TRBJ2-7

cdr3_nt: TGCAGCGTGTGGACAGGCGTGACTGAAGCTTTCTTT
cdr3_aa: CSVWTGVTEAFF
clone_size: -
v_call: TRBV29-1
d_call: TRBD1
j_call: TRBJ1-1

cdr3_nt: TGCAGCGTTGAAGATCCAGATCGGAGTTCCTACAATGAGCTGTTCTTC
cdr3_aa: CSVEDPDRSSYNELFF
clone_size: -
v_call: TRBV29-1
d_call: -
j_call: TRBJ2-1

cdr3_nt: TGCGCCAGCAGCCATGTGTTTCGGTCGAACACTGAAGCTTTCTTT
cdr3_aa: CASSHVFRSNTEAFF
clone_size: medium-sized
v_call: TRBV4-1
d_call: -
j_call: TRBJ1-1

cdr3_nt: TGCGGCGCCGTGCCTGAGTATTACAATGAGCAGTTCTTC
cdr3_aa: CGAVPEYYNEQFF
clone_size: -
v_call: TRBV29-1
d_call: -
j_call: TRBJ2-1

cdr3_nt: TGTGCCAGCAGTCCTCGGACGATAGGGTTGTTGAAAGACTATCAGCCCCAGCATTTT
cdr3_aa: CASSPRTIGLLKDYQPQHF
clone_size: -
v_call: TRBV6-2/TRBV6-3
d_call: -
j_call: TRBJ1-5

cdr3_nt: TGCAGCACTGTTGTTGTAGGGGGCTTTAACACTGAAGCTTTCTTT
cdr3_aa: CSTVVVGGFNTEAFF
clone_size: many
v_call: TRBV29-1
d_call: TRBD1
j_call: TRBJ1-1

cdr3_nt: TGCAGCGTTGCGGGGGGAGGGGGCAATCAGCCCCAGCATTTT
cdr3_aa: CSVAGGGGNQPQHF
clone_size: few
v_call: TRBV29-1
d_call: -
j_call: TRBJ1-5

cdr3_nt: TGTGCCAGCAGCTCTGGAGGTATGGGCTACACCTTC
cdr3_aa: CASSSGGMGYTF
clone_size: many
v_call: TRBV12-3/TRBV12-4
d_call: -
j_call: TRBJ1-2

cdr3_nt: TGTGCCTGCAGCTTAGACATGACTAGCGCAGGTCACAATGAGCAGTTCTTC
cdr3_aa: CACSLDMTSAGHNEQFF
clone_size: -
v_call: TRBV7-9
d_call: TRBD2
j_call: TRBJ2-1

cdr3_nt: TGCGCCAGTGGCCTGGGGGGCCAAGAGACCCAGTACTTC
cdr3_aa: CASGLGGQETQYF
clone_size: once
v_call: TRBV4-3
d_call: -
j_call: TRBJ2-5

cdr3_nt: TGTGTCTGCAGTTCCCTTAGCAATACGCAGTATTTT
cdr3_aa: CVCSSLSNTQYF
clone_size: once
v_call: TRBV12-3/TRBV12-4
d_call: -
j_call: TRBJ2-3

cdr3_nt: TGTGCCAGCAGCTTCGTGAGCGGGGGCGACAATGGGCAGTTCTTC
cdr3_aa: CASSFVSGGDNGQFF
clone_size: -
v_call: TRBV7-3
d_call: TRBD2
j_call: TRBJ2-1

cdr3_nt: TGCAGCGTTGATGTGCAGGGCGTCGGGGACATTCAGTACTTC
cdr3_aa: CSVDVQGVGDIQYF
clone_size: -
v_call: TRBV29-1
d_call: -
j_call: TRBJ2-4

cdr3_nt: TGTGTCAGGAGTCGAGGTGGCTACGAGCAGTACTTC
cdr3_aa: CVRSRGGYEQYF
clone_size: -
v_call: TRBV11-2
d_call: -
j_call: TRBJ2-7

cdr3_nt: TGTGCCAGAAGCTTATTAGGGGCCAGCACCGGGGAGCTGTTTTTT
cdr3_aa: CARSLLGASTGELFF
clone_size: few
v_call: TRBV11-2
d_call: -
j_call: TRBJ2-2

cdr3_nt: TGTGCAAGCAGCTTTGGGGGCGGGAGGGCCCACGTCGAGCAGTACTTC
cdr3_aa: CASSFGGGRAHVEQYF
clone_size: -
v_call: TRBV7-9
d_call: TRBD2
j_call: TRBJ2-7